A selection of T cell receptor beta chains follows, all from one sample in a study of blood T cell repertoires in COVID-19. Generated by immunoSEQ multiplex PCR, the TCRdb table keeps only in-frame clones and is missing some. The data contain fewer than 200,000 clones, approximately 84% of them singletons. The specimen sequenced was PBMCs or T cells enriched from blood (not recorded which). The origin of the receptors is a man aged 45-65 years who had recovered from COVID-19. Both conserved end residues are part of each CDR3. D genes are given only for firm matches. Clone size, where shown, is once, few, many, or a class for clones that have expanded.

cdr3_length,j_call,d_call,clone_size,v_call,cdr3_aa,cdr3_nt
14,TRBJ2-7,TRBD1,NA,TRBV4-3,CASSQAGQGGEQYF,TGCGCCAGCAGCCAAGCGGGACAGGGGGGCGAGCAGTACTTC
15,TRBJ2-5,NA,NA,TRBV9,CASSAGGGAQETQYF,TGTGCCAGCAGCGCCGGAGGGGGCGCCCAAGAGACCCAGTACTTC
14,TRBJ1-2,NA,NA,TRBV29-1,CSVEGGTHRYGYTF,TGCAGCGTTGAAGGTGGGACTCACAGGTATGGCTACACCTTC
10,TRBJ1-2,NA,NA,TRBV20-1,CSATGDGYTF,TGCAGTGCTACAGGGGATGGCTACACCTTC
14,TRBJ1-1,TRBD1,NA,TRBV7-2,CASSFSQGVTEAFF,TGTGCCAGCAGCTTCTCACAGGGGGTCACTGAAGCTTTCTTT
16,TRBJ1-1,NA,NA,TRBV10-3,CAISESGGIMNTEAFF,TGTGCCATCAGTGAGTCGGGAGGGATCATGAACACTGAAGCTTTCTTT
14,TRBJ1-2,TRBD1,NA,TRBV7-9,CASSLRDSSAGYTF,TGTGCCAGCAGCTTAAGGGACAGCTCAGCGGGCTACACCTTC
16,TRBJ1-2,TRBD1,NA,TRBV7-9,CASSLGQGSANYGYTF,TGTGCCAGCAGCTTGGGACAGGGATCGGCTAACTATGGCTACACCTTC
16,TRBJ2-7,TRBD1,NA,TRBV7-8,CASSRNRGQGNYEQYF,TGTGCCAGCAGCCGGAACAGGGGGCAGGGGAACTACGAGCAGTACTTC
16,TRBJ2-2,TRBD2,NA,TRBV7-6,CASSLRTSGGDGELFF,TGTGCCAGCAGCTTACGGACTAGCGGGGGGGACGGGGAGCTGTTTTTT
12,TRBJ1-1,NA,NA,TRBV5-8,CASSLKEAKAFF,TGTGCCAGCAGCTTGAAGGAGGCAAAAGCTTTCTTT
13,TRBJ1-2,TRBD1,once,TRBV29-1,CSAWDRGREGYTF,TGCAGCGCCTGGGACAGGGGAAGGGAAGGCTACACCTTC
15,TRBJ1-1,TRBD1,once,TRBV6-2/TRBV6-3,CASSWSRGQNTEAFF,TGTGCCAGCAGTTGGTCGAGGGGGCAGAACACTGAAGCTTTCTTT
14,TRBJ2-7,TRBD2,once,TRBV7-3,CASSPGLASNEQYF,TGTGCCAGCAGTCCGGGACTAGCTTCGAACGAGCAGTACTTC